What follows are 9 T cell receptor beta chains derived from one specimen sequenced in a study of early T cells in non-severe SARS-CoV-2 infection. TCRdb re-analysed the 5' RACE reads in MiXCR, keeping a single row per CDR3 protein. The sample holds about 32,000 distinct CDR3 sequences, around 4% seen once. Material for sequencing was whole blood. Source of these receptors: an adult who was a healthcare worker with PCR-confirmed SARS-CoV-2 infection or an uninfected control (not recorded which).

This clonotype was detected ten times or more. The gene calls are TRBV5-1 and TRBJ1-4, with D possibly being TRBD1 (5 bases). Per germline, CDR1 SGHRS and CDR2 YFSETQ. The CDR3 covers 15 residues. Trimming cost V 4 bases and J 4 bases, with 14 bases left between them. Written as DNA, the CDR3 is TGCGCCAGCAGCCGAGCCGGGACCGTTAATGAAAAACTGTTTTTT. Its protein product is CASSRAGTVNEKLFF.

This clonotype was counted at least ten times. The chain uses TRBV7-6 and TRBJ2-2, with TRBD2 matching 7 bases. The CDR3 extends over 15 amino acids. V lost 3 bases to trimming and J lost 5 bases; unmatched junction nucleotides: 6. Germline V gives CDR1 SGHVS, CDR2 FNYEAQ. The CDR3, as DNA: TGTGCCAGCAGCTTTGTCCAGGGAGGGACCGGGGAGCTGTTTTTT. This codes for CASSFVQGGTGELFF.

This clonotype has at least ten counts. The chain carries TRBV28 and TRBJ2-4; TRBD2 agrees at 15 bases. With V trimmed by 6 bases and J by 1 base, 10 bases remained unmatched. Germline loops: CDR1 MDHEN, CDR2 SYDVKM. The CDR3 contains 19 residues. The CDR3 sequence: CASRSRTSGGAGAKNIQYF. CDR3 sequence (DNA): TGTGCCAGCAGATCTCGGACTAGCGGGGGGGCCGGGGCCAAAAACATTCAGTACTTC.

V is TRBV19 and J is TRBJ2-1, with D possibly TRBD2 on 5 matching bases. Trimming took 4 bases from V and 5 from J, leaving 12 bases between them. The length of the CDR3 is 14 residues. CDR1 LNHDA and CDR2 SQIVND come from the germline V gene (reference sequence). As DNA, the CDR3 is TGTGCCAGTAGTACCGGACTGGCGAACAATGAGCAGTTCTTC. Its protein is CASSTGLANNEQFF. Together with reference TRBV19 and TRBJ2-1, the CDR3 gives the full variable domain: DGGITQSPKYLFRKEGQNVTLSCEQNLNHDAMYWYRQDPGQGLRLIYYSQIVNDFQKGDIAEGYSVSREKKESFPLTVTSAQKNPTAFYLCASSTGLANNEQFFGPGTRLTVL.

This clonotype was seen many times. The J gene is TRBJ2-7, the V gene TRBV27; TRBD1 aligns across 10 bases. The CDR3 sequence is 16 residues long. Germline CDR1 and CDR2: MNHEY and SMNVEV (reference sequence). The V and J ends lost 1 base and 2 bases, in that order; junction bases with no gene match: 5. The CDR3: CASSLLAGQGAYEQYF. The CDR3 nucleotides read TGTGCCAGCAGTTTATTAGCAGGACAGGGGGCCTACGAGCAGTACTTC.

J is TRBJ1-1 and V is TRBV5-5; no firm D call. The CDR3 extends over 12 amino acids. V dropped 0 bases and J dropped 8 bases, with 8 bases sitting between them. Germline V gene lookup returns CDR1 SGHKS and CDR2 YYEKEE (reference sequence). The CDR3 DNA follows: TGTGCCAGCAGCTTGGACACTCGGGAAGCTTTCTTT. It codes for CASSLDTREAFF.

This clonotype has a count of ten or more. The rearrangement joins TRBV7-3 to TRBJ2-2, with a tentative D call TRBD2 (6 bases). The CDR3 extends over 16 amino acids. Germline V lookup: CDR1 SGHTA, CDR2 FQGTGA. V was shortened by 4 bases and J by 7 bases, with 19 bases between the two germline ends. CDR3 sequence (DNA): TGTGCCAGCAGCTCCGGGGCGGGGAGCTACATCGGGGAGCTGTTTTTT. Translating it yields CASSSGAGSYIGELFF.

This clonotype was counted ten times or more. The chain uses TRBV11-2 and TRBJ2-5; possible D gene TRBD2, 5 bases. The germline V and J ends were trimmed by 8 bases and 1 base, with 14 bases remaining between them. Germline V CDR1 and CDR2: SGHAT, FQNNGV. The CDR3 sequence is 14 residues long. In DNA, the CDR3 is TGTGCCAGCCGGGGATACCCGGCCCAAGAGACCCAGTACTTC. This gives the protein CASRGYPAQETQYF.

This clonotype was detected many times. CDR3 in amino acids: CASSLGGTSGLYEQYF. In nucleotides, the CDR3 is TGCGCCAGCAGCTTGGGGGGGACTAGCGGCCTCTACGAGCAGTACTTC. The gene calls are TRBV5-1 and TRBJ2-7, with 11 positions matching TRBD2. CDR1 and CDR2 (germline): SGHRS, YFSETQ. This CDR3 region has 16 residues. Germline trimming cut 0 bases from V and 3 bases from J; bases unmatched to any gene: 5.